This entry is about one T cell receptor beta chain. This record comes from a study of blood T cell repertoires in COVID-19. The wider study: Sources were T cells, B-cell-depleted T cells, or PBMCs; the material itself was cDNA or gDNA.

The CDR3 is 15 amino acids. Germline V gene data show CDR1 as LNHDA and CDR2 as SQIVND (reference sequence). The V end lost 3 bases, the J end lost 7 bases, and 15 bases lay between the germline ends. Methods used by the authors: Reference gene primer amplification gave nucleated cell count estimates. Assay used: immunoSEQ multiplex PCR; TCRdb lists only in-frame clones, some missing. The D gene and trimming were derived from the DNA, and the V and J assignments and clone size from that table. The sample comprises about 200,000 clones, 86% of which are singletons, and almost 4.5% rests with the top ten.

The chain recombines TRBV19 with TRBJ2-2, with D maybe TRBD1 (5 bases). The sample comprised peripheral blood. The sequence derives from a man in his forties or fifties with acute or convalescent COVID-19. The CDR3 coding sequence is TGTGCCAGTAGTATTCCCCACGGCCAGGGCGGGGAGCTGTTTTTT. Encoded protein: CASSIPHGQGGELFF.